The 15 T cell receptor beta chains below come from one sample, sequenced in a study of cytomegalovirus exposure and HLA in healthy donors. The study ran its PCR with 60 Vbeta and 13 Jbeta primers. Some clones are missing from TCRdb's copy, which holds only in-frame ones; the method was immunoSEQ multiplex PCR. The data show fewer than 110,000 clones, under 80% seen once. The sequencing input was PBMCs. These receptors were collected from a woman in her thirties or forties in good health and CMV-seropositive.

This chain connects TRBV9 to TRBJ1-1; TRBD1 might be the D (5 bases). The V and J ends lost 0 bases and 3 bases respectively, with 9 bases between them. Looked up from germline, CDR1 is SGDLS and CDR2 is YYNGEE. CDR3 length equals 14 residues. The CDR3 sequence: CASSVEAGYTEAFF. CDR3 bases: TGTGCCAGCAGCGTAGAGGCAGGGTACACTGAAGCTTTCTTT.

The V call is TRBV30, the J call TRBJ2-7, with 7 bases fitting TRBD2. Germline CDR1 GTSNPN, CDR2 SVGIG (reference sequence). With 4 bases clipped from V and 6 bases from J, the junction kept 9 bases outside the gene matches. CDR3 size: 13 residues. The CDR3 sequence is CAWTPGRVSEQYF. As DNA, the CDR3 is TGTGCCTGGACCCCTGGGAGGGTATCCGAGCAGTACTTC. Based on the CDR3 plus reference TRBV30 and TRBJ2-7, the full variable domain is SQTIHQWPATLVQPVGSPLSLECTVEGTSNPNLYWYRQAAGRGLQLLFYSVGIGQISSEVPQNLSASRPQDRQFILSSKKLLLSDSGFYLCAWTPGRVSEQYFGPGTRLTVT.

V is TRBV4-1 and J is TRBJ1-5, with a weak D call TRBD1 (6 bases). There are 19 residues in the CDR3. V was cut by 1 base and J by 0 bases, with 19 bases left in between. CDR1 is MGHRA, CDR2 YSYEKL, per germline. CDR3 protein: CASSQGLPGVRYSNQPQHF. CDR3 DNA sequence: TGCGCCAGCAGCCAAGGGTTACCAGGGGTAAGATATAGCAATCAGCCCCAGCATTTT.

The chain recombines TRBV28 with TRBJ1-2, with D possibly matching TRBD1 (6 bases). With 3 bases removed from V and 4 bases from J, the gap between germline ends came to 18 bases. CDR1 and CDR2 (germline): MDHEN, SYDVKM. The CDR3 is made up of 16 amino acids. CDR3 DNA: TGTGCCAGCAGTTTTCCTCGACAGGTTGGGGGCTATGGCTACACCTTC. This codes for CASSFPRQVGGYGYTF.

This chain connects TRBV7-6 to TRBJ2-1, with a tentative D call TRBD1 (5 bases). There are 15 residues in the CDR3. The germline V and J ends were trimmed by 2 bases and 3 bases, with 11 bases remaining between them. The germline V gene has CDR1 SGHVS and CDR2 FNYEAQ. CDR3 in amino acids: CASSLQGGHYNEQFF. The CDR3 nucleotides are TGTGCCAGCAGCTTACAGGGTGGTCACTACAATGAGCAGTTCTTC. The full variable domain, its missing parts supplied by reference TRBV7-6 and TRBJ2-1, is GAGVSQSPRYKVTKRGQDVALRCDPISGHVSLYWYRQALGQGPEFLTYFNYEAQQDKSGLPNDRFSAERPEGSISTLTIQRTEQRDSAMYRCASSLQGGHYNEQFFGPGTRLTVL.

The chain is built from TRBV5-1 and TRBJ1-1, with D possibly matching TRBD1 (6 bases). Trimming removed 2 bases from V and 1 base from J, with 15 bases in between. This CDR3 comprises 16 residues. Germline V lookup: CDR1 SGHRS, CDR2 YFSETQ. The CDR3 region has the DNA TGCGCCAGCAGCTTTTTACAGGGTAGGGCGAACACTGAAGCTTTCTTT. Translated: CASSFLQGRANTEAFF.

The chain is built from TRBV30 and TRBJ1-5, with D possibly matching TRBD1 (5 bases). Germline CDR1 reads GTSNPN; CDR2 reads SVGIG (reference sequence). V lost 2 bases, J lost 7 bases, and 15 bases lay in between. CDR3 length: 14 residues. The CDR3 bases are TGTGCCTGGAGTACTTCGGGGGGTAGACAGCCCCAGCATTTT. Protein product: CAWSTSGGRQPQHF. The full variable domain, its missing parts supplied by reference TRBV30 and TRBJ1-5, is SQTIHQWPATLVQPVGSPLSLECTVEGTSNPNLYWYRQAAGRGLQLLFYSVGIGQISSEVPQNLSASRPQDRQFILSSKKLLLSDSGFYLCAWSTSGGRQPQHFGDGTRLSIL.

This clone showed up just a few times. The J gene is TRBJ2-1, the V gene TRBV19, with 7 nucleotides matching TRBD2. The V gene's germline CDR1 is LNHDA and CDR2 SQIVND (reference sequence). The CDR3 is 15 residues long. Unmatched junction bases numbered 7, after V lost 2 bases and J lost 6 bases. The CDR3 DNA reads TGTGCCAGTAGTATACGGGACTACCCGTCCAATGAGCAGTTCTTC. Translating it yields CASSIRDYPSNEQFF.

This clone was counted a few times. The chain combines TRBV9 with TRBJ2-2; TRBD1 aligns across 7 bases. J was trimmed by 4 bases and V by 4 bases; bases with no gene match: 7. From germline, CDR1 is SGDLS and CDR2 YYNGEE. The length of the CDR3 is 15 residues. The CDR3 nucleotides read TGTGCCAGCAGCACCACAGGGGTTCTCACCGGGGAGCTGTTTTTT. This translates into CASSTTGVLTGELFF. Full variable domain (rest looked up from reference TRBV9 and TRBJ2-2): DSGVTQTPKHLITATGQRVTLRCSPRSGDLSVYWYQQSLDQGLQFLIQYYNGEERAKGNILERFSAQQFPDLHSELNLSSLELGDSALYFCASSTTGVLTGELFFGEGSRLTVL.

The chain is built from TRBV6-1 and TRBJ1-2, with a weak D call TRBD1 (6 bases). From germline, CDR1 is MNHNS and CDR2 SASEGT. The CDR3 extends over 15 amino acids. V gave up 2 bases and J gave up 5 bases, with 15 bases separating them. This chain's CDR3 is CASSERPGARYGYTF. The CDR3, as DNA: TGTGCCAGCAGTGAACGGCCAGGGGCTAGATATGGCTACACCTTC.

The chain recombines TRBV28 with TRBJ1-5; 7 bases match TRBD1. With 5 bases clipped from V and 5 bases from J, the junction kept 6 bases outside the gene matches. The CDR3 is made up of 14 amino acids. Germline lookup yields CDR1 MDHEN and CDR2 SYDVKM. The CDR3 loop is CASSSFTGDQPQHF. The CDR3 region has the DNA TGTGCCAGCAGTAGTTTTACAGGGGATCAGCCCCAGCATTTT.

This clone was detected a few times. V usage is TRBV6-5 and J usage is TRBJ2-1; 8 bases map to TRBD1. V was pared by 5 bases and J by 9 bases, with 6 bases of the junction left unmatched. The CDR3 is 13 amino acids. Germline CDR1 is MNHEY and CDR2 is SVGAGI. The chain's CDR3 is CASSPRGHGEQFF. CDR3 bases: TGTGCCAGCAGTCCCAGGGGGCATGGTGAGCAGTTCTTC.

The J gene is TRBJ1-5, the V gene TRBV27; tentative D call: TRBD1 (6 bases). The CDR3 runs to 14 residues. Trimming cost V 6 bases and J 7 bases, with 16 bases left between them. Germline CDR1 and CDR2: MNHEY and SMNVEV (reference sequence). The CDR3 nucleotides read TGTGCCAGCAGCGACAGGAAGAGTCGGCAGCCCCAGCATTTT. Residues: CASSDRKSRQPQHF.

V usage is TRBV2 and J usage is TRBJ1-5; D uncertain. CDR3 length: 15 amino acids. The V end was cut by 5 bases, the J end by 4 bases, with 15 bases between. Germline-derived CDR1 and CDR2 are SNHLY and FYNNEI. The CDR3 loop reads CASSMRFTENQPQHF. CDR3 sequence (DNA): TGTGCCAGCAGTATGAGATTCACGGAGAATCAGCCCCAGCATTTT. The full variable domain, in which reference TRBV2 and TRBJ1-5 provide the parts outside the CDR3, is EPEVTQTPSHQVTQMGQEVILRCVPISNHLYFYWYRQILGQKVEFLVSFYNNEISEKSEIFDDQFSVERPDGSNFTLKIRSTKLEDSAMYFCASSMRFTENQPQHFGDGTRLSIL.

This chain uses TRBV6-1 with TRBJ1-2, with a weak D call TRBD1 (6 bases). Germline values: CDR1 MNHNS, CDR2 SASEGT. Trimming shortened V by 0 bases and J by 8 bases, and 13 bases separated the two germline ends. CDR3 length: 14 residues. Here the CDR3 reads CASSEAFTGSGYTF. The CDR3 nucleotides are TGTGCCAGCAGTGAAGCTTTCACAGGGTCGGGCTACACCTTC.